Each of the 2 T cell receptor beta chains below was sequenced from the same sample in a study of T cells in Graves' hyperthyroidism and ophthalmopathy. Researchers amplified the TCR beta CDR3 regions from RNA transcripts. An initial round of RT-PCR targeting the TCR CDR3 relied on the HTBI primer set. TCRdb re-called the multiplex PCR reads through MiXCR, storing one row per CDR3 protein. The data contain roughly 160,000 distinct CDR3 sequences, 9.4% of them singletons. Sequencing used blood. These receptors were obtained from a woman under 30 with Graves' hyperthyroidism that later progressed to Graves' ophthalmopathy.

This clonotype was seen ten or more times. The chain links TRBV27 to TRBJ2-7; possibly TRBD2 for D (6 bases). This CDR3 comprises 14 residues. The germline V and J ends were trimmed by 3 bases and 3 bases, with 12 bases remaining between them. Germline V gene sequence: CDR1 MNHEY, CDR2 SMNVEV (reference sequence). DNA for the CDR3: TGTGCCAGCAGTTTCAGGGAGGTGGGCTACGAGCAGTACTTC. It is translated as CASSFREVGYEQYF.

This clonotype has at least ten counts. The chain is built from TRBV7-2 and TRBJ1-2; D is unclear. This CDR3 spans 12 amino acids. V was shortened by 0 bases and J by 7 bases, with 6 bases between the two germline ends. Germline V gives CDR1 SGHTA, CDR2 FQGNSA. As DNA, the CDR3 is TGTGCCAGCAGCTTAGCTCGCTTTGGCTACACCTTC. It encodes CASSLARFGYTF.